The text below deals with one TCR beta chain. Its target is unknown. The data belong to a study of OX40 agonist ivuxolimab in advanced cancers. For the study at large: Three individuals attained partial responses, comprising one hepatocellular carcinoma case and two cutaneous melanoma cases. General observations from the study: On average, a greater number of expanded clones characterised CD8+ T cells relative to CD4+. At doses 0.1 to 3.0 mg/kg, CD4+ and CD8+ clones expanded.

Only in-frame clones appear in the TCRdb table, and some are missing; sequencing was by immunoSEQ multiplex PCR. The sample includes about 68,000 clones, roughly 84% of them seen just once. Germline V gene sequence: CDR1 SNHLY, CDR2 FYNNEI. CDR3 length: 14 amino acids. Trimming left V 4 bases short and J 4 bases short, with 13 bases between. This receptor was obtained from an adult with an advanced solid tumor such as melanoma, head and neck, liver or kidney cancer. The J gene is TRBJ1-1, the V gene TRBV2; D unclear. Source: CD4+ or CD8+ T cells sorted from blood, taken in a trial of the OX40 agonist ivuxolimab. The CDR3 reads CASSVGSFSTEAFF. CDR3 bases: TGTGCCAGCAGTGTGGGGAGCTTCAGCACTGAAGCTTTCTTT.